The 24 T cell receptor beta chains presented below share a single source sample, sequenced in a study of a mutant IDH1 vaccine in newly diagnosed glioma. What these receptors recognize is not known. Repertoires were generated with immunoSEQ multiplex PCR, while TCRdb's copy carries only in-frame clones and drops some. Here the sample spans tens of thousands of clones, approximately 79% being singletons. Time point given: week 5, during vaccination. Doses consisted of 300 ug of mutant IDH1 20-mer peptide each, paired with topical imiquimod. Material: PBMCs, obtained from a glioma patient whose treatment included an IDH1 peptide vaccine. These receptors came from a woman aged 18 to 35 with glioma. Some clones in this sample may be carry-over from other donors' samples.

The chain's CDR3 is CAGNRGRGYEQYF. The CDR3, as DNA: TGTGCCGGAAACAGGGGGCGAGGATACGAGCAGTACTTC. The genes are TRBV28 and TRBJ2-7; 9 bases are shared with TRBD1. There are 13 residues in the CDR3. The germline V gene encodes CDR1 MDHEN and CDR2 SYDVKM. V shed 11 bases, J shed 4 bases, and the junction held 9 bases outside the gene matches.

This clone was seen only once. The rearrangement joins TRBV19 to TRBJ1-4; D is possibly TRBD1 (6 bases). The germline CDR1 and CDR2 sequences are LNHDA and SQIVND (reference sequence). The V gene lost 3 bases and the J gene lost 7 bases, with 9 bases spanning the gap. The CDR3 is made up of 13 amino acids. CDR3 coding DNA: TGTGCCAGTAGTATGGGCAGGGGTGAAAAACTGTTTTTT. Amino acid sequence: CASSMGRGEKLFF. Full variable domain (missing parts from reference TRBV19 and TRBJ1-4): DGGITQSPKYLFRKEGQNVTLSCEQNLNHDAMYWYRQDPGQGLRLIYYSQIVNDFQKGDIAEGYSVSREKKESFPLTVTSAQKNPTAFYLCASSMGRGEKLFFGSGTQLSVL.

Of note for this clone: A much more abundant neighbour one base away suggests this may be a read error. This rearrangement joins TRBV6-4 to TRBJ1-5; D call uncertain. The V end lost 5 bases, the J end lost 0 bases, and 8 bases lay between the germline ends. This CDR3 is built from 14 residues. CDR1 is MRHNA and CDR2 is SNTAGT in the germline V gene. This chain's CDR3 is CASSTDYSNQPQHF. CDR3 sequence (DNA): TGTGCCAGCAGTACAGATTATAGCAATCAGCCCCAGCATTTT.

The CDR3 region is CASSEGLAGEETQYF. For the CDR3, the DNA is TGTGCCAGCAGTGAAGGTCTAGCGGGGGAAGAGACCCAGTACTTC. The rearrangement joins TRBV2 to TRBJ2-5; 10 positions agree with TRBD2. Looked up from germline, CDR1 is SNHLY and CDR2 is FYNNEI. V was clipped by 1 base and J by 3 bases; unmatched bases: 2. The CDR3 is made up of 15 amino acids.

The rearrangement uses TRBV7-3 and TRBJ2-7; TRBD1 aligns across 9 bases. This CDR3 spans 14 amino acids. CDR1 and CDR2 (germline): SGHTA, FQGTGA. The V segment lost 4 bases and the J segment 6 bases; nucleotides outside the gene matches: 7. The CDR3 reads CASSSSGTGFEQYF. For the CDR3, the DNA is TGTGCCAGCAGCTCCTCCGGGACAGGGTTCGAGCAGTACTTC.

V is TRBV13 and J is TRBJ2-4, with D possibly matching TRBD1 (6 bases). The CDR3 is made up of 16 amino acids. Germline lookup yields CDR1 PRHDT and CDR2 FYEKMQ (reference sequence). The ends were cut back, 6 bases at V and 5 bases at J, with 20 bases in the middle. The CDR3 region is CASRPGGRVGENIQYF. For the CDR3, the DNA is TGTGCCAGCAGACCTGGGGGCAGGGTCGGGGAAAACATTCAGTACTTC.

The chain joins TRBV7-8 to TRBJ2-7; perhaps D is TRBD1 or TRBD2 (5 bases each). The CDR3 consists of 13 residues. In germline, CDR1 is SGHVS, CDR2 FQNEAQ. Trimming pared 11 bases from V and 0 bases from J, leaving 14 bases between. The CDR3 region is CAWGSPSSYEQYF. CDR3 bases: TGTGCCTGGGGGAGCCCAAGCTCCTACGAGCAGTACTTC.

In this sample, this clone turned up a few times. The chain carries TRBV4-2 and TRBJ1-6; TRBD1 matches 11 bases. CDR3 length: 16 amino acids. CDR1 and CDR2 from the germline V gene are LGHNA and YNFKEQ. The V and J ends lost 3 bases and 10 bases, in that order; junction bases with no gene match: 8. CDR3 in DNA: TGTGCCAGCAGCCATGACACGGGACAGGGGGGGTCACCCCTCCACTTT. Translated: CASSHDTGQGGSPLHF.

The V call is TRBV6-5, the J call TRBJ2-7, with D perhaps matching TRBD2 (6 bases). Germline V CDR1 and CDR2: MNHEY, SVGAGI. The ends were cut back, 5 bases at V and 3 bases at J, with 17 bases in the middle. There are 15 residues in the CDR3. DNA for the CDR3: TGTGCCAGCAGTAGGGGTGCGGGGATTTTCTACGAGCAGTACTTC. It translates to CASSRGAGIFYEQYF.

The chain carries TRBV6-1 and TRBJ1-4; D gene ambiguous. CDR3 length: 14 amino acids. V was shortened by 1 base and J by 7 bases, with 10 bases between the two germline ends. Germline V gene data show CDR1 as MNHNS and CDR2 as SASEGT. The CDR3 sequence: CASSEGTDIEKLFF. CDR3 DNA: TGTGCCAGCAGTGAAGGAACAGATATTGAAAAACTGTTTTTT.

The rearrangement joins TRBV4-2 to TRBJ1-1; TRBD1 matches at 11 bases. The CDR3 is 20 residues long. The V gene's germline CDR1 is LGHNA and CDR2 YNFKEQ. V gave up 0 bases and J gave up 0 bases; unmatched junction bases: 12. CDR3 in DNA: TGTGCCAGCAGCCAAGATGAGTTTGGGACAGGGGGACTTCTGAACACTGAAGCTTTCTTT. Encoded protein: CASSQDEFGTGGLLNTEAFF.

The chain combines TRBV7-9 with TRBJ2-3; D is ambiguous. The germline V and J ends were trimmed by 1 base and 5 bases, with 4 bases remaining between them. Germline V gene lookup returns CDR1 SEHNR and CDR2 FQNEAQ (reference sequence). This CDR3 spans 12 amino acids. CDR3 nucleotide sequence: TGTGCCAGCAGCTTAGTAAGAGATACGCAGTATTTT. Translated: CASSLVRDTQYF.

The chain combines TRBV20-1 with TRBJ1-2, with no clear D. Germline V gene lookup returns CDR1 DFQATT and CDR2 SNEGSKA (reference sequence). V was cut by 1 base and J by 7 bases, with 7 bases left in between. This CDR3 region has 11 residues. The CDR3 coding sequence is TGCAGTGCTAGAGTCCGAAGTGGCTACACCTTC. Its protein is CSARVRSGYTF.

The chain has TRBV5-1 and TRBJ1-3, with D possibly matching TRBD1 (6 bases). The CDR3 is made up of 15 amino acids. CDR1 is SGHRS, CDR2 YFSETQ, per germline. The V end was cut by 4 bases, the J end by 0 bases, with 11 bases between. The CDR3 DNA reads TGCGCCAGCAGCGAGGGGGAGTCCTCTGGAAACACCATATATTTT. Translating gives CASSEGESSGNTIYF.

The CDR3 DNA reads as TGTGCCAGCAGCCAAGAAGCGGCGCAGGGAATCACTGAAGCTTTCTTT. This gives the protein CASSQEAAQGITEAFF. V usage is TRBV4-2 and J usage is TRBJ1-1; possible D gene TRBD1, 5 bases. Germline V gene data show CDR1 as LGHNA and CDR2 as YNFKEQ. V lost 0 bases, J lost 4 bases, and 15 bases lay in between. This CDR3 is 16 amino acids long.

V gene TRBV9 combines with J gene TRBJ2-7; 11 bases align to TRBD2. CDR1 and CDR2 from the germline V gene are SGDLS and YYNGEE. The CDR3 totals 13 residues. With 4 bases clipped from V and 4 bases from J, the junction kept 1 base outside the gene matches. The CDR3 DNA reads as TGTGCCAGCAGCCCTAGCGGGAGGTACGAGCAGTACTTC. Translation gives CASSPSGRYEQYF.

V usage is TRBV7-2 and J usage is TRBJ1-6; D gene unclear. The CDR3 length is 13 residues. Deletions cut 5 bases from V and 10 bases from J, with 12 bases between. Per germline, CDR1 SGHTA and CDR2 FQGNSA. In DNA form, the CDR3 reads TGTGCCAGCAGCCAAACATCCGACTCACCCCTCCACTTT. Translation gives CASSQTSDSPLHF. Full variable domain (missing parts from reference TRBV7-2 and TRBJ1-6): GAGVSQSPSNKVTEKGKDVELRCDPISGHTALYWYRQSLGQGLEFLIYFQGNSAPDKSGLPSDRFSAERTGGSVSTLTIQRTQQEDSAVYLCASSQTSDSPLHFGNGTRLTVT.

The chain joins TRBV28 to TRBJ1-2; possible D gene TRBD1, 5 bases. The CDR3 is 15 residues long. The ends were cut back, 2 bases at V and 4 bases at J, with 14 bases in the middle. Germline V gene data show CDR1 as MDHEN and CDR2 as SYDVKM. The CDR3 bases are TGTGCCAGCAGTTTACTAGGGGCAGACGGCTATGGCTACACCTTC. It translates to CASSLLGADGYGYTF.

The chain joins TRBV10-1 to TRBJ1-2; D remains unclear. Trimming stripped 4 bases from V and 3 bases from J, with 9 bases between. The CDR3 has 13 residues. Germline V gene data show CDR1 as WNHNN and CDR2 as SYGVQD (reference sequence). The CDR3 is CASSVRADYGYTF. In DNA form, the CDR3 reads TGCGCCAGCAGTGTGCGGGCTGACTATGGCTACACCTTC.

V and J are TRBV4-1 and TRBJ2-4; 7 nucleotides match TRBD2. This CDR3 comprises 13 residues. Germline CDR1 MGHRA, CDR2 YSYEKL. The J segment lost 8 bases and the V segment lost 6 bases, leaving 7 bases of the junction unmatched. CDR3 sequence reads: CASRGTAGDIQYF. CDR3 nucleotide sequence: TGCGCCAGCAGGGGCACGGCGGGGGACATTCAGTACTTC.

This clone is labeled medium-sized. Other nucleotide sequences in the sample specify the same CDR3. The chain links TRBV30 to TRBJ1-4, with TRBD1 identical over 7 bases. The V and J ends lost 0 bases and 7 bases, in that order; junction bases with no gene match: 2. Germline V lookup: CDR1 GTSNPN, CDR2 SVGIG (reference sequence). The CDR3 runs to 13 residues. CDR3 protein: CAWSVGQIEKLFF. As DNA, the CDR3 is TGTGCCTGGAGTGTGGGACAGATTGAAAAACTGTTTTTT.

This clone was picked up one time. The chain links TRBV30 to TRBJ1-1; D is undetermined. Deletions cut 3 bases from V and 1 base from J, with 9 bases between. The CDR3 loop spans 13 amino acids. Germline loops: CDR1 GTSNPN, CDR2 SVGIG (reference sequence). The CDR3 here is CAWSTYKNTEAFF. DNA of the CDR3: TGTGCCTGGAGCACCTATAAGAACACTGAAGCTTTCTTT.

The V call is TRBV6-1, the J call TRBJ1-6; a weak D match, TRBD1 (6 bases). CDR1 MNHNS and CDR2 SASEGT come from the germline V gene. CDR3 size: 14 residues. Trimming pared 2 bases from V and 6 bases from J, leaving 8 bases between. CDR3 sequence reads: CASSEWGANSPLHF. As DNA, the CDR3 is TGTGCCAGCAGTGAATGGGGGGCTAATTCACCCCTCCACTTT.

The J gene is TRBJ2-7, the V gene TRBV28; D remains unclear. The germline V gene has CDR1 MDHEN and CDR2 SYDVKM. The V end was cut by 3 bases, the J end by 6 bases, with 18 bases between. This CDR3 is 15 amino acids long. The CDR3 spells CASSFFSGRTTEQYF. CDR3 DNA sequence: TGTGCCAGCAGTTTTTTCTCTGGTCGGACGACCGAGCAGTACTTC.